The following is a TCR beta chain sequence with its context. This specimen belongs to a study of CD8 T cells in Susac syndrome. Random hexamers were used to reverse transcribe the RNA input (about 0.5 to 1 ug). TCRdb re-analysed the immunoSEQ multiplex PCR reads in MiXCR, keeping a single row per CDR3 protein. The repertoire holds a few hundred thousand distinct CDR3 sequences, with 70% to 90% as singletons. The source is a human donor with multiple sclerosis. The sequencing sample was made of CD8+ T cells from PBMCs.

The CDR3: CASTRGYTF. The CDR3 DNA reads TGCGCCAGCACTAGGGGCTACACCTTC. The rearrangement joins TRBV5-1 to TRBJ1-2; no firm D call. The V gene's germline CDR1 is SGHRS and CDR2 YFSETQ. Trimming took 6 bases from V and 8 from J, leaving 5 bases between them. This CDR3 is built from 9 residues.